Reported below is one T cell receptor beta chain. This specimen belongs to a study of blood T cell repertoires in COVID-19. Study context: From the United States, Italy and Spain came samples of acute and convalescent COVID-19. From T cells, B-cell-depleted T cells, or PBMCs came the material, which was cDNA or gDNA.

Trimming at V came to 0 bases and at J to 0 bases, leaving 0 bases not matched to a gene. The CDR3 sequence is 15 residues long. Per germline, CDR1 SGHRS and CDR2 YFSETQ. The authors' processing: Estimated nucleated cell counts came from reference gene primer amplification. Assay used: immunoSEQ multiplex PCR; TCRdb lists only in-frame clones, some missing. V and J calls plus clone size are reproduced from that table; the DNA served to infer D and trimming. The sample lists around 56,000 clones; around 89% were seen once. The chain recombines TRBV5-1 with TRBJ1-5; 7 bases match TRBD1. The sequence was obtained from a human donor in a cohort sampled during active COVID-19. Sequenced material: peripheral blood. The CDR3, as DNA: TGCGCCAGCAGCTTGGAGGGGGCTAGCAATCAGCCCCAGCATTTT. It specifies CASSLEGASNQPQHF. The full variable domain, with the rest looked up from reference TRBV5-1 and TRBJ1-5, is KAGVTQTPRYLIKTRGQQVTLSCSPISGHRSVSWYQQTPGQGLQFLFEYFSETQRNKGNFPGRFSGRQFSNSRSEMNVSTLELGDSALYLCASSLEGASNQPQHFGDGTRLSIL.